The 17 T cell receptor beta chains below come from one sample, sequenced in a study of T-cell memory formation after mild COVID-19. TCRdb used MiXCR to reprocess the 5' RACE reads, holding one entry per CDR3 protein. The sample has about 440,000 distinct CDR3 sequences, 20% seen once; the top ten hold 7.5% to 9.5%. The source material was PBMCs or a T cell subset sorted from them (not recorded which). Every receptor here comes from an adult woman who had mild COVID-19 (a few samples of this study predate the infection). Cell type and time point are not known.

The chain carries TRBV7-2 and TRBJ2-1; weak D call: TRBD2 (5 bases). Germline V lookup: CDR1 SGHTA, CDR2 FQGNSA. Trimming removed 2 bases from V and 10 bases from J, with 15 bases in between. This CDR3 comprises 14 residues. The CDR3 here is CASSLPIGVWEQFF. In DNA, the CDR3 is TGTGCCAGCAGCTTACCCATCGGGGTGTGGGAGCAGTTCTTC.

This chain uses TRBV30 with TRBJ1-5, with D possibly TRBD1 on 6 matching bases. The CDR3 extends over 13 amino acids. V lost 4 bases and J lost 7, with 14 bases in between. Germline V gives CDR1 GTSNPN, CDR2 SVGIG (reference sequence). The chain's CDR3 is CAWTGGGGQPQHF. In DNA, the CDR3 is TGTGCCTGGACTGGAGGGGGAGGCCAGCCCCAGCATTTT.

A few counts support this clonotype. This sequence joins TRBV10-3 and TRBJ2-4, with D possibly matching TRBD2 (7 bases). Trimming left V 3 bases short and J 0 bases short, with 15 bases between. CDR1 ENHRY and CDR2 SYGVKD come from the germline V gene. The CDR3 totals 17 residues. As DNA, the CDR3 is TGTGCCATCAGTGATAGTGGGGGGGCACAAGCCAAAAACATTCAGTACTTC. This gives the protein CAISDSGGAQAKNIQYF.

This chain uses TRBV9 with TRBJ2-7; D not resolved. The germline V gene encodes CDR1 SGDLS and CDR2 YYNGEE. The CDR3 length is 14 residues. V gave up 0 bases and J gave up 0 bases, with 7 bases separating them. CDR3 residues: CASSVATGSYEQYF. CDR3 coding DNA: TGTGCCAGCAGCGTAGCTACGGGCTCCTACGAGCAGTACTTC.

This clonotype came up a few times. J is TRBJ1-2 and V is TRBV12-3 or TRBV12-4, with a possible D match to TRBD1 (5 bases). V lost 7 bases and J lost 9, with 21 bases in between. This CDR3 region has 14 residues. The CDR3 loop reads CASTPDLQVRSYTF. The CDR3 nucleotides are TGTGCCAGCACCCCGGATCTACAGGTTCGGAGCTACACCTTC.

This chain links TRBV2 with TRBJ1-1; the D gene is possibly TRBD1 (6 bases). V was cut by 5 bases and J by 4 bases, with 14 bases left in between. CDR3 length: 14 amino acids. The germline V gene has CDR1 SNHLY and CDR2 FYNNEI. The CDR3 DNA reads TGTGCCAGCAGTCTCCAAGGGGGGAGCACTGAAGCTTTCTTT. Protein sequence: CASSLQGGSTEAFF. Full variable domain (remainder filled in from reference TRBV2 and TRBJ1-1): EPEVTQTPSHQVTQMGQEVILRCVPISNHLYFYWYRQILGQKVEFLVSFYNNEISEKSEIFDDQFSVERPDGSNFTLKIRSTKLEDSAMYFCASSLQGGSTEAFFGQGTRLTVV.

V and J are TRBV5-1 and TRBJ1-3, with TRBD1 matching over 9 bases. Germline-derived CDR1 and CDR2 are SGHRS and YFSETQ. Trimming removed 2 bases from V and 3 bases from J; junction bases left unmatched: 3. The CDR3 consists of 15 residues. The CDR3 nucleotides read TGCGCCAGCAGCTTACAGGGGGCTATTGGAAACACCATATATTTT. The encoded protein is CASSLQGAIGNTIYF.

CDR3 coding DNA: TGCAGTGCTAGAGGTGCAGGCACTGAAGCTTTCTTT. This translates into CSARGAGTEAFF. The rearrangement uses TRBV20-1 and TRBJ1-1; D unclear. The ends were cut back, 1 base at V and 4 bases at J, with 7 bases in the middle. CDR1 is DFQATT, CDR2 SNEGSKA, per germline (reference sequence). This CDR3 contains 12 residues.

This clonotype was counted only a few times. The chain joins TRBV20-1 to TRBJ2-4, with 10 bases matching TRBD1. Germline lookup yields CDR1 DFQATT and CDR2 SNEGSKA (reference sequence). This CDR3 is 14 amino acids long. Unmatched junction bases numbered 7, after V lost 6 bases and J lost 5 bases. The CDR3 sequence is CSAFPGQGQNIQYF. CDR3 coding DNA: TGCAGTGCCTTTCCGGGACAGGGGCAAAACATTCAGTACTTC.

CDR3 protein: CASSPPSTSGNTIYF. In nucleotides, the CDR3 is TGTGCCAGCTCACCACCGAGCACCTCTGGAAACACCATATATTTT. The V gene is TRBV18, the J gene TRBJ1-3; unclear D gene. CDR3 length equals 15 residues. Trimming took off 0 bases at V and 0 bases at J, with 6 bases between the two ends. Germline lookup yields CDR1 KGHSH and CDR2 LQKENI.

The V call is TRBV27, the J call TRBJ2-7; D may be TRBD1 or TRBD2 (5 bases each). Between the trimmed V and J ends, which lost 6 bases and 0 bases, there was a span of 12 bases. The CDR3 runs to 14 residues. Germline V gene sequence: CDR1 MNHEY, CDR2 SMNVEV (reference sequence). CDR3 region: CASRPRGSSYEQYF. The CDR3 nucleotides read TGTGCCAGCAGACCCCGGGGCAGCTCCTACGAGCAGTACTTC.

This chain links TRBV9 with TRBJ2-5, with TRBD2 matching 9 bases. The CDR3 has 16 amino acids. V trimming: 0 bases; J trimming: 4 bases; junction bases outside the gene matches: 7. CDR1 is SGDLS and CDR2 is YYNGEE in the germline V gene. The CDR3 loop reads CASSVGLAGIRETQYF. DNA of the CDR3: TGTGCCAGCAGCGTAGGTCTAGCGGGGATCCGAGAGACCCAGTACTTC. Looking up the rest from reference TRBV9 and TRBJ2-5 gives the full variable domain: DSGVTQTPKHLITATGQRVTLRCSPRSGDLSVYWYQQSLDQGLQFLIQYYNGEERAKGNILERFSAQQFPDLHSELNLSSLELGDSALYFCASSVGLAGIRETQYFGPGTRLLVL.

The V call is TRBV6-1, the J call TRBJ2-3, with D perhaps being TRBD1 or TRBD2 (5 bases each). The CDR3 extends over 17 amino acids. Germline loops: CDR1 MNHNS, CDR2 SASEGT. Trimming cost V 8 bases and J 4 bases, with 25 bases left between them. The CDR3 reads CASAKSWGRENADTQYF. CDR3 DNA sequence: TGTGCCAGCGCGAAAAGTTGGGGCAGGGAGAATGCAGATACGCAGTATTTT.

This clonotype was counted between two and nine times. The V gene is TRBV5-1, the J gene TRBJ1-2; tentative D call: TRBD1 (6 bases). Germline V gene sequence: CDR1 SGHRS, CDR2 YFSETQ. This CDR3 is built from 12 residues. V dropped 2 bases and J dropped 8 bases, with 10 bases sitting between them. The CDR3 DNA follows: TGCGCCAGCAGCTTTAACAGGGACGGCTACACCTTC. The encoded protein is CASSFNRDGYTF.

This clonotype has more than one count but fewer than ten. The CDR3 DNA reads as TGTGCCAGCAGCTTGACAGGGACAGGGACCAACTATGGCTACACCTTC. Its translation is CASSLTGTGTNYGYTF. This sequence joins TRBV7-8 and TRBJ1-2; 9 bases match TRBD1. Looked up from germline, CDR1 is SGHVS and CDR2 is FQNEAQ. V trimming: 3 bases; J trimming: 2 bases; junction bases outside the gene matches: 7. The CDR3 contains 16 residues.

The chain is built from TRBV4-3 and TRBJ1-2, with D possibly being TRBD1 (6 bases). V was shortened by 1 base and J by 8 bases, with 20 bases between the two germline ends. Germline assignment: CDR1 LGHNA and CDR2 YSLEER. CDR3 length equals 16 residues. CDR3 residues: CASSQAPGRATGGYTF. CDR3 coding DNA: TGCGCCAGCAGCCAAGCGCCAGGGAGGGCCACAGGGGGCTACACCTTC.

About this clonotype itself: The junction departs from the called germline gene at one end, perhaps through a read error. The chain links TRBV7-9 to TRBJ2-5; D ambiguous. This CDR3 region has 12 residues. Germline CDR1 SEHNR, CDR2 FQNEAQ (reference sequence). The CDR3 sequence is CAGSLNTETQYF. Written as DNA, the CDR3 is TGTGCCGGCAGCTTAAATACAGAGACCCAGTACTTC.